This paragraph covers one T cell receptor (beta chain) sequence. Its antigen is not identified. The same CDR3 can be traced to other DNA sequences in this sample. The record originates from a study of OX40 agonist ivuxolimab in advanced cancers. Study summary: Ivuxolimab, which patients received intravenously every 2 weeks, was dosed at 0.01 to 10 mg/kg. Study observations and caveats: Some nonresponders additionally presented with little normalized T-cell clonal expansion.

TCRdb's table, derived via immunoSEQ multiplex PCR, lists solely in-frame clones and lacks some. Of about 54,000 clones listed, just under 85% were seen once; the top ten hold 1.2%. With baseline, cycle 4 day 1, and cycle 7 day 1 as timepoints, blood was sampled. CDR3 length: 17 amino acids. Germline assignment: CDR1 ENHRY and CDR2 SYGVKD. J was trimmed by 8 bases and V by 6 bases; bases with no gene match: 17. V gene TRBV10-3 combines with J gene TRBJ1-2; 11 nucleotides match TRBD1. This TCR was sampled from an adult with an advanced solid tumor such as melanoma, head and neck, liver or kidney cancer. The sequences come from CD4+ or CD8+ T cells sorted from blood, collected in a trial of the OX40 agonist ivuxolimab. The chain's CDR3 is CAISQRDRGNSGRGYTF. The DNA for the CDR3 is TGTGCCATCAGCCAGCGGGACAGGGGGAATTCCGGTCGGGGCTACACCTTC.